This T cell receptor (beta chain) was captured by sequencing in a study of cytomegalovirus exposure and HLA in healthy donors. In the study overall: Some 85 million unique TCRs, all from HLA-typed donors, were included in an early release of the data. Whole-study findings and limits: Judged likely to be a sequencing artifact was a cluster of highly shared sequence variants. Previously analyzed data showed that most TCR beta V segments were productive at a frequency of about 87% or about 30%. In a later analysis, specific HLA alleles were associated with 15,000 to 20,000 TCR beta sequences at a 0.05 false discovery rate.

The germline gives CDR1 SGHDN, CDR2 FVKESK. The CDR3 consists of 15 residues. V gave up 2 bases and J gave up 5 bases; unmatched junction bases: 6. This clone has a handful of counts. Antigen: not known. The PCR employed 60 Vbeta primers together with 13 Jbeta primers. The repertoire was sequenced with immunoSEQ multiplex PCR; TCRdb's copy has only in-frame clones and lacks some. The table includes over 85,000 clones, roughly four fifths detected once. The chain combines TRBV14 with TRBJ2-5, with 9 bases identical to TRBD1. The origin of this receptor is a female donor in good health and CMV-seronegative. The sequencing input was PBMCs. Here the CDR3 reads CASSQRTGVPETQYF. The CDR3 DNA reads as TGTGCCAGCAGCCAAAGGACAGGGGTCCCTGAGACCCAGTACTTC.